The rows below give T cell receptor beta chains drawn from one sample of a study of T-cell memory formation after mild COVID-19. One entry per CDR3 protein results from TCRdb running MiXCR on the 5' RACE reads. The sample holds about 210,000 distinct CDR3 sequences; 10% to 13% are singletons and the top ten take under 3.5%. Sequencing was carried out using PBMCs or a T cell subset sorted from them (not recorded which). The receptor source for this set is a man aged 18 to 30 who had mild COVID-19 (a few samples of this study predate the infection). Cell type and time point are not known. Each CDR3 is given with its conserved first and last residue. Each record gives: J gene, D gene, V gene, clone size, CDR3 DNA, CDR3 protein. D genes are given only for firm matches. For some rows the clone size is stated as once, few or many, or as a class when expanded; others skip it.

J: TRBJ2-3; D: TRBD2; V: TRBV20-1; size: NA; DNA: TGCAGTGCTAGACTGAGACTAGCGGGGAGGTCAGATACGCAGTATTTT; CDR3: CSARLRLAGRSDTQYF
J: TRBJ1-2; D: TRBD1; V: TRBV18; size: few; DNA: TGTGCCAGCTCTCCGGACAGGGCCGCATATGGCTACACCTTC; CDR3: CASSPDRAAYGYTF
J: TRBJ1-6; D: NA; V: TRBV7-2; size: few; DNA: TGTGCCAGCAGCTTAGATTGGACGCAGACCAATTCACCCCTCCACTTT; CDR3: CASSLDWTQTNSPLHF
J: TRBJ2-5; D: TRBD1; V: TRBV7-2; size: few; DNA: TGTGCCAGCAGCTTGACAGGGGGCGGGGAGACCCAGTACTTC; CDR3: CASSLTGGGETQYF
J: TRBJ2-3; D: NA; V: TRBV6-2/TRBV6-3; size: few; DNA: TGTGCCAGCATGTCTGGCGCCCGGGGTACAGATACGCAGTATTTT; CDR3: CASMSGARGTDTQYF
J: TRBJ1-5; D: NA; V: TRBV20-1; size: few; DNA: TGCAGTGCTGCGACCCTGGGCCCACGGGGGCCCCAGCATTTT; CDR3: CSAATLGPRGPQHF
J: TRBJ2-7; D: TRBD1; V: TRBV5-1; size: NA; DNA: TGCGCCAGCAGCGGGGACAGGGAGAAGCAGTACTTC; CDR3: CASSGDREKQYF
J: TRBJ2-1; D: TRBD1; V: TRBV12-3/TRBV12-4; size: few; DNA: TGTGCCAGCAGTAAGGGGGCCTATGAGCAGTTCTTC; CDR3: CASSKGAYEQFF
J: TRBJ2-5; D: TRBD1; V: TRBV18; size: NA; DNA: TGTGCCAGCTCACAAGGACAGGGGGGGACGGAGACCCAGTACTTC; CDR3: CASSQGQGGTETQYF
J: TRBJ2-1; D: TRBD2; V: TRBV29-1; size: NA; DNA: TGCAGCGTTGTCCCTTCCCACGGCGGGGGGGTCTACAATGAGCAGTTCTTC; CDR3: CSVVPSHGGGVYNEQFF
J: TRBJ2-3; D: TRBD2; V: TRBV5-1; size: NA; DNA: TGCGCCAGCAGCTTGGGAAGGACTAGCGGGGGGCACACAGATACGCAGTATTTT; CDR3: CASSLGRTSGGHTDTQYF
J: TRBJ2-1; D: NA; V: TRBV7-2; size: NA; DNA: TGTGCCAGCAGCTTAATAGGGCAAGCATACAATGAGCAGTTCTTC; CDR3: CASSLIGQAYNEQFF